The next 21 T cell receptor beta chains were all read from a single sample in a study of vaccination effects on CD4 cells after COVID-19. These receptors lack a known antigen. Data came from immunoSEQ multiplex PCR; TCRdb stores just in-frame clones and leaves some out. The repertoire holds fewer than 25,000 clones, with 72% as singletons. Sequencing followed a ViraFEST assay step that expanded antigen-specific CD4+ T cells with viral peptide pools. Researchers isolated CD4+ T cells once approximately ten days of culture had elapsed. Participants completed two doses of the BNT162b2 or mRNA-1273 vaccine. The sample in question was CD4+ T cells from PBMCs cultured with HCoV-NL63 spike peptides, obtained after COVID-19 vaccination. Receptors were obtained from a human donor who received a COVID-19 vaccine.

CDR3 sequence reads: CASSLEVPSGSRNEQYF. CDR3 DNA: TGTGCCAGCAGCTTAGAGGTACCTAGCGGGAGTCGGAACGAGCAGTACTTC. The V gene is TRBV7-6, the J gene TRBJ2-7; 10 nucleotides agree with TRBD2. The CDR3 is made up of 17 amino acids. V lost 1 base, J lost 5 bases, and 11 bases stayed unmatched. In germline, CDR1 is SGHVS, CDR2 FNYEAQ.

The DNA of the CDR3 is TGTGCCAGCTCACCCCGCGAGGGAACTGGGGGCAATCAGCCCCAGCATTTT. This translates into CASSPREGTGGNQPQHF. This chain connects TRBV18 to TRBJ1-5; D gene unclear. The CDR3 runs 17 residues. V gave up 3 bases and J gave up 2 bases, with 17 bases separating them. Germline CDR1 is KGHSH and CDR2 is LQKENI.

The V and J genes are TRBV30 and TRBJ2-5, with D uncertain. The CDR3 runs 13 residues. The germline V gene encodes CDR1 GTSNPN and CDR2 SVGIG (reference sequence). Trimming removed 0 bases from V and 4 bases from J, with 9 bases in between. CDR3 sequence (DNA): TGTGCCTGGAGTGTACGAATTCGAGAGACCCAGTACTTC. Translating gives CAWSVRIRETQYF.

The sample holds a few counts of this clone. The chain has TRBV6-4 and TRBJ1-2, with D tentatively TRBD1 (6 bases). Germline V gives CDR1 MRHNA, CDR2 SNTAGT. The CDR3 is 14 amino acids. Between the trimmed V and J ends, which lost 7 bases and 2 bases, there was a span of 14 bases. CDR3 sequence (DNA): TGTGCCAGCAACCTTGGGGGCGCAAACTATGGCTACACCTTC. Its translation is CASNLGGANYGYTF.

The rearrangement uses TRBV6-5 and TRBJ1-6, with 9 bases that match TRBD1. The germline V gene encodes CDR1 MNHEY and CDR2 SVGAGI. With V trimmed by 6 bases and J by 7 bases, 1 base remained unmatched. The CDR3 runs 13 residues. CDR3: CASRGQGNSPLHF. DNA of the CDR3: TGTGCCAGCAGGGGACAGGGAAATTCACCCCTCCACTTT.

V is TRBV28 and J is TRBJ2-7, with TRBD2 matching 12 bases. The ends lost 5 bases at V and 4 bases at J; junction bases unmatched: 6. This CDR3 contains 15 residues. Germline V gene sequence: CDR1 MDHEN, CDR2 SYDVKM. The CDR3 DNA reads TGTGCCAGCAGTCCCCAACTAGCGGGGGGTTACGAGCAGTACTTC. Protein: CASSPQLAGGYEQYF.

V gene TRBV10-3 combines with J gene TRBJ2-3, with 13 bases identical to TRBD2. Germline values: CDR1 ENHRY, CDR2 SYGVKD. This CDR3 region has 17 residues. The J segment lost 0 bases and the V segment lost 6 bases, leaving 6 bases of the junction unmatched. The CDR3 nucleotides read TGTGCCATCAGAGGGACTAGCGGGGCCCTTAGCACAGATACGCAGTATTTT. This codes for CAIRGTSGALSTDTQYF.

This clone has more than one count but fewer than ten. The chain uses TRBV7-2 and TRBJ1-2; D remains unclear. CDR1 SGHTA and CDR2 FQGNSA come from the germline V gene. V was pared by 7 bases and J by 6 bases, with 12 bases between. This CDR3 comprises 12 residues. As DNA, the CDR3 is TGTGCCAGCACAGTACAGCGTAATGGCTACACCTTC. The encoded protein is CASTVQRNGYTF.

This rearrangement joins TRBV2 to TRBJ2-3; 13 bases are a match to TRBD2. The germline CDR1 and CDR2 sequences are SNHLY and FYNNEI. This CDR3 comprises 15 residues. With 5 bases clipped from V and 6 bases from J, the junction kept 5 bases outside the gene matches. CDR3 nucleotides: TGTGCCAGCAGTCCCGGACTAGCGGGAGTTGATACGCAGTATTTT. This encodes CASSPGLAGVDTQYF.

The V and J genes are TRBV18 and TRBJ2-1, with D possibly matching TRBD2 (6 bases). V lost 3 bases to trimming and J lost 4 bases, with 13 bases between them. The CDR3 covers 15 residues. The germline V gene has CDR1 KGHSH and CDR2 LQKENI. CDR3 in DNA: TGTGCCAGCTCACCGAGACTAGGGGAATACAATGAGCAGTTCTTC. This gives the protein CASSPRLGEYNEQFF.

This clone was found a few times. The CDR3 reads CASSFSQGLGSFNEKLFF. DNA of the CDR3: TGTGCCAGCAGTTTTAGTCAGGGGCTGGGCAGTTTTAATGAAAAACTGTTTTTT. The chain is built from TRBV28 and TRBJ1-4; D may be TRBD1 (6 bases). The CDR3 extends over 18 amino acids. Looked up from germline, CDR1 is MDHEN and CDR2 is SYDVKM. V was cut by 3 bases and J by 4 bases, with 21 bases left in between.

J is TRBJ1-2 and V is TRBV6-5; D may be TRBD1 (6 bases). Trimming pared 9 bases from V and 7 bases from J, leaving 24 bases between. The CDR3 loop spans 15 amino acids. The V gene's germline CDR1 is MNHEY and CDR2 SVGAGI. The CDR3 DNA sequence: TGTGCCAGTACCCCATCGGGGGCGGGGCTGGGTGGCTACACCTTC. The encoded protein is CASTPSGAGLGGYTF.

This clone turned up a few times. This chain links TRBV5-1 with TRBJ1-4; no clear D. Trimming stripped 5 bases from V and 3 bases from J, with 8 bases between. CDR1 and CDR2 (germline): SGHRS, YFSETQ. The CDR3 contains 13 residues. The DNA of the CDR3 is TGCGCCAGCAGTAAAGTGGCTAATGAAAAACTGTTTTTT. Translating it yields CASSKVANEKLFF. The full variable domain, completed using reference TRBV5-1 and TRBJ1-4, is KAGVTQTPRYLIKTRGQQVTLSCSPISGHRSVSWYQQTPGQGLQFLFEYFSETQRNKGNFPGRFSGRQFSNSRSEMNVSTLELGDSALYLCASSKVANEKLFFGSGTQLSVL.

The rearrangement links TRBV11-2 to TRBJ2-3; D uncertain. The CDR3 is 13 residues long. The germline CDR1 and CDR2 sequences are SGHAT and FQNNGV. Trimming took off 6 bases at V and 4 bases at J, with 11 bases between the two ends. CDR3 coding DNA: TGTGCCAGCAGTCCCGACCCATCAGATACGCAGTATTTT. It specifies CASSPDPSDTQYF.

The chain combines TRBV10-2 with TRBJ1-2; perhaps TRBD1 as D (5 bases). V was trimmed by 8 bases and J by 8 bases, leaving 21 bases between them. The CDR3 spans 14 residues. CDR1 is WSHSY and CDR2 is SAAADI in the germline V gene. The DNA for the CDR3 is TGCGCCAGCGGAAAGCGGGGGAGTGTGGAAGGCTACACCTTC. Its protein is CASGKRGSVEGYTF.

V usage is TRBV11-2 and J usage is TRBJ1-1; unclear D gene. CDR3 length: 12 amino acids. Trimming shortened V by 2 bases and J by 5 bases, and 6 bases separated the two germline ends. Germline V lookup: CDR1 SGHAT, CDR2 FQNNGV. The DNA for the CDR3 is TGTGCCAGCAGCTTACAACAGACTGAAGCTTTCTTT. It specifies CASSLQQTEAFF.

This clone has more than one count but fewer than ten. The chain has TRBV2 and TRBJ2-2; D unresolved. Trimming left V 5 bases short and J 1 base short, with 5 bases between. CDR1 SNHLY and CDR2 FYNNEI come from the germline V gene. The CDR3 has 13 residues. The CDR3 DNA sequence: TGTGCCAGCAGTTTAGAGAACACCGGGGAGCTGTTTTTT. Protein product: CASSLENTGELFF. The whole variable domain, filled in from reference TRBV2 and TRBJ2-2, reads EPEVTQTPSHQVTQMGQEVILRCVPISNHLYFYWYRQILGQKVEFLVSFYNNEISEKSEIFDDQFSVERPDGSNFTLKIRSTKLEDSAMYFCASSLENTGELFFGEGSRLTVL.

The chain links TRBV5-4 to TRBJ1-1, with D possibly TRBD1 on 6 matching bases. This CDR3 region has 14 residues. Germline V CDR1 and CDR2: SGHNT, YYREEE (reference sequence). With 3 bases removed from V and 11 bases from J, the gap between germline ends came to 20 bases. Here the CDR3 DNA reads TGTGCCAGCAGCTCTCTCTCGGACAGAGCAGGGGCTTTCTTT. Its translation: CASSSLSDRAGAFF.

This clone showed up just once. CDR3 nucleotide sequence: TGCGCCAGCAGCTTGGTCCGGGGGACAGGGTTTGAGAACGAGCAGTACTTC. Its protein product is CASSLVRGTGFENEQYF. V and J are TRBV5-1 and TRBJ2-7; TRBD1 agrees at 9 bases. Germline V CDR1 and CDR2: SGHRS, YFSETQ. The CDR3 is made up of 17 amino acids. The V and J ends lost 0 bases and 5 bases, in that order; junction bases with no gene match: 12.

The chain has TRBV7-9 and TRBJ1-1, with TRBD1 identical over 8 bases. The CDR3 contains 14 residues. Per the germline V gene, CDR1 is SEHNR and CDR2 is FQNEAQ (reference sequence). V trimming: 5 bases; J trimming: 3 bases; junction bases outside the gene matches: 5. CDR3 loop: CASSLQGAYTEAFF. DNA of the CDR3: TGTGCCAGCAGCCTTCAGGGGGCCTACACTGAAGCTTTCTTT. The variable domain in full, completed from reference TRBV7-9 and TRBJ1-1, reads DTGVSQNPRHKITKRGQNVTFRCDPISEHNRLYWYRQTLGQGPEFLTYFQNEAQLEKSRLLSDRFSAERPKGSFSTLEIQRTEQGDSAMYLCASSLQGAYTEAFFGQGTRLTVV.

The chain combines TRBV14 with TRBJ1-4; D remains unclear. Trimming took 4 bases from V and 6 from J, leaving 15 bases between them. From germline, CDR1 is SGHDN and CDR2 FVKESK. This CDR3 has 15 amino acids. The DNA for the CDR3 is TGTGCCAGCAGCCCCTTGGGAGGCGGGGATGAAAAACTGTTTTTT. It is translated as CASSPLGGGDEKLFF.